One sample yielded the 29 T cell receptor beta chains listed below, sequenced in a study of blood T cells in healthy people across ages. Primers used in a second PCR of about 7 to 11 cycles were a sample-barcoded 5' primer and a J-beta primer mix. MiXCR, applied by TCRdb to the 5' RACE reads, yields one record per CDR3 protein. The repertoire has about 1.7 million distinct CDR3 sequences, approximately 28% of them found once; the top ten carry more than 6%. The sample taken for sequencing was blood. Source of these receptors: a woman aged 30 to 39 in good health.

The rearrangement uses TRBV7-2 and TRBJ2-7; TRBD2 matches 10 bases. CDR3 length: 15 residues. With 5 bases clipped from V and 1 base from J, the junction kept 5 bases outside the gene matches. CDR1 SGHTA and CDR2 FQGNSA come from the germline V gene. The CDR3: CASSTGTSVSYEQYF. The CDR3 DNA reads TGTGCCAGCAGCACCGGGACTAGCGTTTCCTACGAGCAGTACTTC.

The chain links TRBV5-1 to TRBJ2-1; 10 bases line up with TRBD2. V gave up 5 bases and J gave up 10 bases; unmatched junction bases: 6. Germline CDR1 is SGHRS and CDR2 is YFSETQ. The CDR3 runs 13 residues. This CDR3 reads CASSQAGGPEQFF. CDR3 in DNA: TGCGCCAGCAGTCAAGCGGGGGGGCCGGAGCAGTTCTTC.

About this clonotype: This may stem from a read error, because a much larger clone lies one nucleotide away. This chain uses TRBV29-1 with TRBJ2-5, with D perhaps TRBD1 or TRBD2 (6 bases each). Germline assignment: CDR1 SQVTM and CDR2 ANQGSEA. V was trimmed by 7 bases and J by 2 bases, leaving 17 bases between them. The CDR3 runs 14 residues. The CDR3 DNA reads as TGCAGCGGTGGAGGGGACAAGGCTCAAGAGACCCAGTACTTC. Its translation is CSGGGDKAQETQYF.

The V and J genes are TRBV7-9 and TRBJ1-2; tentatively, D is TRBD1 (6 bases). V was cut by 3 bases and J by 4 bases, with 21 bases left in between. The CDR3 has 17 residues. Germline V gives CDR1 SEHNR, CDR2 FQNEAQ (reference sequence). The CDR3, as DNA: TGTGCCAGCAGCTTTTTTACCGAGAGGGACAAACTCTATGGCTACACCTTC. This translates into CASSFFTERDKLYGYTF.

The chain joins TRBV7-2 to TRBJ1-5, with D maybe TRBD1 (5 bases). Germline CDR1 and CDR2: SGHTA and FQGNSA. V was cut by 5 bases and J by 7 bases, with 12 bases left in between. CDR3 size: 13 residues. The CDR3 loop reads CASSVRDRQPQHF. DNA for the CDR3: TGTGCCAGCAGCGTCAGGGACCGGCAGCCCCAGCATTTT.

This clonotype was detected a few times. The chain employs TRBV12-3 or TRBV12-4 and TRBJ2-7; possibly TRBD1 for D (6 bases). With 6 bases removed from V and 0 bases from J, the gap between germline ends came to 12 bases. This CDR3 spans 14 amino acids. The CDR3 spells CASSPGHPSYEQYF. DNA of the CDR3: TGTGCCAGCAGCCCGGGACACCCCTCCTACGAGCAGTACTTC.

This clonotype has more than one count but fewer than ten. The CDR3 is CAIRKRDGTSPDEQYF. As DNA, the CDR3 is TGTGCCATCAGGAAACGGGACGGCACATCCCCCGACGAGCAGTACTTC. The rearrangement uses TRBV10-3 and TRBJ2-7, with D possibly called TRBD1 or TRBD2 (5 bases each). There are 16 residues in the CDR3. Germline V gene data show CDR1 as ENHRY and CDR2 as SYGVKD. V was cut by 6 bases and J by 5 bases, with 23 bases left in between.

The V and J genes are TRBV5-5 and TRBJ2-1; 9 bases agree with TRBD1. Germline V gene data show CDR1 as SGHKS and CDR2 as YYEKEE (reference sequence). The CDR3 loop spans 16 amino acids. V lost 3 bases and J lost 7; bases outside the gene matches: 11. The CDR3 here is CASSYNRGLGGNEQFF. In DNA, the CDR3 is TGTGCCAGCAGCTACAACAGGGGGCTAGGTGGGAATGAGCAGTTCTTC.

The rearrangement joins TRBV7-9 to TRBJ1-2, with a possible D match to TRBD1 (6 bases). Germline assignment: CDR1 SEHNR and CDR2 FQNEAQ (reference sequence). V was shortened by 5 bases and J by 3 bases, with 16 bases between the two germline ends. CDR3 length: 15 amino acids. The CDR3 DNA reads as TGTGCCAGCAGCCCCTGGACAGATCGCGACTATGGCTACACCTTC. Its protein is CASSPWTDRDYGYTF. Full variable domain (outside the CDR3, taken from reference TRBV7-9 and TRBJ1-2): DTGVSQNPRHKITKRGQNVTFRCDPISEHNRLYWYRQTLGQGPEFLTYFQNEAQLEKSRLLSDRFSAERPKGSFSTLEIQRTEQGDSAMYLCASSPWTDRDYGYTFGSGTRLTVV.

The chain links TRBV7-9 to TRBJ1-4; no clear D gene. CDR1 is SEHNR, CDR2 FQNEAQ, per germline (reference sequence). CDR3 length: 14 amino acids. V lost 10 bases to trimming and J lost 2 bases, with 14 bases between them. The CDR3 reads CAITPLGTNEKLFF. The CDR3 DNA follows: TGTGCCATAACCCCTTTGGGTACTAATGAAAAACTGTTTTTT.

This clonotype was seen ten or more times. The CDR3: CSARETGGTYEQYF. The CDR3 DNA sequence: TGCAGTGCTAGAGAGACAGGGGGCACCTACGAGCAGTACTTC. V is TRBV20-1 and J is TRBJ2-7; TRBD1 aligns across 10 bases. Trimming removed 0 bases from V and 2 bases from J; junction bases left unmatched: 1. Germline V CDR1 and CDR2: DFQATT, SNEGSKA (reference sequence). The CDR3 covers 14 residues.

The genes are TRBV6-1 and TRBJ2-7; D is unclear. Looked up from germline, CDR1 is MNHNS and CDR2 is SASEGT. The V end was cut by 6 bases, the J end by 4 bases, with 7 bases between. CDR3 length: 11 residues. In nucleotides, the CDR3 is TGTGCCAGCAGGAAATATTACGAGCAGTACTTC. Protein sequence: CASRKYYEQYF.

The J gene is TRBJ2-5, the V gene TRBV11-2, with D possibly called TRBD1 or TRBD2 (5 bases each). The germline gives CDR1 SGHAT, CDR2 FQNNGV. The CDR3 has 18 residues. Between the trimmed V and J ends, which lost 0 bases and 11 bases, there was a span of 28 bases. CDR3 sequence (DNA): TGTGCCAGCAGCTTAGATGGGGACGCCCCGTCCCGCCGGAATGAGCAGTACTTC. This sequence encodes CASSLDGDAPSRRNEQYF.

This clonotype was seen a handful of times. At one end the junction does not follow the germline gene, possibly because of a read error. The chain uses TRBV9 and TRBJ1-1, with D tentatively TRBD1 (5 bases). The CDR3 totals 13 residues. From germline, CDR1 is SGDLS and CDR2 YYNGEE. The CDR3 DNA follows: TGTGCCAGCAGTTATCAGGGTGGCACTGGAGCTTTCTTT. Its protein is CASSYQGGTGAFF.

The chain uses TRBV5-6 and TRBJ2-3; 8 bases are a match to TRBD2. Trimming at V came to 0 bases and at J to 3 bases, leaving 9 bases not matched to a gene. Germline loops: CDR1 SGHDT, CDR2 YYEEEE. The CDR3 is made up of 17 amino acids. CDR3 coding DNA: TGTGCCAGCAGCTTGGCCGGGGGGGGCTTTGGTACAGATACGCAGTATTTT. Translating it yields CASSLAGGGFGTDTQYF.

This clonotype was seen only a few times. CDR3 nucleotide sequence: TGTGCCAGCAGCCGCCTAAGTGAAGCGGGGGCCGACCTGATCCAGTACTTC. It encodes CASSRLSEAGADLIQYF. This sequence joins TRBV3-1 and TRBJ2-5, with 8 nucleotides matching TRBD2. V was pared by 4 bases and J by 10 bases, with 20 bases of the junction left unmatched. The CDR3 extends over 17 amino acids. The germline CDR1 and CDR2 sequences are LGHDT and YNNKEL (reference sequence).

The CDR3 spells CAISLAPGYNEQFF. CDR3 DNA sequence: TGTGCCATCAGTTTGGCTCCGGGGTACAATGAGCAGTTCTTC. The rearrangement uses TRBV10-3 and TRBJ2-1, with a weak D call TRBD2 (5 bases). Germline CDR1 reads ENHRY; CDR2 reads SYGVKD. The CDR3 has 14 amino acids. V was trimmed by 5 bases and J by 4 bases, leaving 12 bases between them.

This clonotype was detected once. The genes are TRBV18 and TRBJ2-5; D gene uncertain. CDR3 size: 14 residues. From germline, CDR1 is KGHSH and CDR2 LQKENI. Trimming cost V 2 bases and J 2 bases, with 9 bases left between them. CDR3 loop: CASSPSVGQETQYF. In DNA form, the CDR3 reads TGTGCCAGCTCACCATCGGTGGGGCAAGAGACCCAGTACTTC.

This clonotype was seen a few times. The chain is built from TRBV4-2 and TRBJ2-5; 7 bases match TRBD1. This CDR3 region has 16 residues. The germline V gene encodes CDR1 LGHNA and CDR2 YNFKEQ. With 5 bases clipped from V and 5 bases from J, the junction kept 14 bases outside the gene matches. CDR3 DNA sequence: TGTGCCAGCAGCAAAGGGACAGCTAAAACGGGCGAGACCCAGTACTTC. Residues: CASSKGTAKTGETQYF.

This clonotype has just a few counts. The J gene is TRBJ2-3, the V gene TRBV20-1; TRBD2 matches 11 bases. Germline V CDR1 and CDR2: DFQATT, SNEGSKA (reference sequence). The CDR3 spans 13 residues. After removal of 6 bases from V and 6 bases from J, the junction contained 5 bases not matched to a gene. The CDR3 DNA is TGCAGTGCCGTACTAGCGGGGGCGGATACGCAGTATTTT. Translated: CSAVLAGADTQYF.

The sample holds many counts of this clonotype. The chain combines TRBV5-5 with TRBJ2-5; D unresolved. Trimming cost V 2 bases and J 0 bases, with 11 bases left between them. Germline V CDR1 and CDR2: SGHKS, YYEKEE (reference sequence). The CDR3 has 15 amino acids. The CDR3 bases are TGTGCCAGCAGCTTTTTAGGTACAGACCAAGAGACCCAGTACTTC. Translating it yields CASSFLGTDQETQYF.

At least ten counts were recorded for this clonotype. The gene calls are TRBV29-1 and TRBJ2-3; D is ambiguous. Germline-derived CDR1 and CDR2 are SQVTM and ANQGSEA. This CDR3 has 17 amino acids. Trimming cost V 4 bases and J 2 bases, with 22 bases left between them. CDR3 bases: TGCAGCGTTGGGGTGGCGAAGCATGCCACGGTCACAGATACGCAGTATTTT. Translation: CSVGVAKHATVTDTQYF.

This clonotype was detected many times. The CDR3: CASSAQGGTYGYTF. CDR3 nucleotides: TGTGCCAGCAGTGCGCAGGGGGGAACATATGGCTACACCTTC. This sequence joins TRBV27 and TRBJ1-2; 7 positions agree with TRBD1. The V and J ends lost 5 bases and 5 bases, in that order; junction bases with no gene match: 8. This CDR3 region has 14 residues. Germline V gene sequence: CDR1 MNHEY, CDR2 SMNVEV (reference sequence).

V is TRBV10-3 and J is TRBJ2-3, with D possibly matching TRBD1 (5 bases). The CDR3 loop spans 13 amino acids. CDR1 is ENHRY, CDR2 SYGVKD, per germline. Trimming stripped 4 bases from V and 5 bases from J, with 10 bases between. CDR3 in amino acids: CAISGGQGDTQYF. The CDR3, as DNA: TGTGCCATCAGTGGGGGTCAGGGAGATACGCAGTATTTT.

This clonotype was seen just once. This sequence joins TRBV20-1 and TRBJ1-2; 12 nucleotides agree with TRBD1. V trimming: 3 bases; J trimming: 7 bases; junction bases outside the gene matches: 6. Germline CDR1 reads DFQATT; CDR2 reads SNEGSKA (reference sequence). CDR3 length equals 14 residues. CDR3: CSASPGQGAPGYTF. The CDR3 nucleotides read TGCAGTGCTAGTCCGGGACAGGGGGCACCTGGCTACACCTTC.

The DNA of the CDR3 is TGCGCCAGCAGCGCGGGCCCGGGACAGGTCAACCTGGGGTATGGCTACACCTTC. Translation: CASSAGPGQVNLGYGYTF. The genes are TRBV5-1 and TRBJ1-2, with 8 nucleotides matching TRBD1. The CDR3 is 18 amino acids. V dropped 4 bases and J dropped 5; count of bases not matched to a gene: 19. The germline gives CDR1 SGHRS, CDR2 YFSETQ.

This clonotype appeared a few times. This chain connects TRBV7-2 to TRBJ2-1; D is uncertain. The CDR3 consists of 14 residues. CDR1 and CDR2 (germline): SGHTA, FQGNSA. Trimming took off 1 base at V and 7 bases at J, with 11 bases between the two ends. The CDR3 spells CASSLGQPGNEQFF. CDR3 DNA sequence: TGTGCCAGCAGCTTAGGGCAACCCGGAAATGAGCAGTTCTTC.

Many counts were recorded for this clonotype. This chain links TRBV12-3 or TRBV12-4 with TRBJ1-2; 8 positions match TRBD1. The CDR3 is 14 amino acids. Trimming took 5 bases from V and 7 from J; bases not matched to a gene: 9. CDR3 sequence reads: CASSLHGQGLGYTF. In nucleotides, the CDR3 is TGTGCCAGCAGTCTTCACGGACAGGGTCTTGGCTACACCTTC.

V is TRBV28 and J is TRBJ2-7, with TRBD1 identical over 7 bases. After removal of 4 bases from V and 3 bases from J, the junction contained 9 bases not matched to a gene. The CDR3 is 15 residues long. Looked up from germline, CDR1 is MDHEN and CDR2 is SYDVKM. The CDR3 nucleotides read TGTGCCAGCAGTTGGGCGGACAGGATGCTCTACGAGCAGTACTTC. Translation: CASSWADRMLYEQYF. The entire variable domain, with the rest obtained from reference TRBV28 and TRBJ2-7, is as follows: DVKVTQSSRYLVKRTGEKVFLECVQDMDHENMFWYRQDPGLGLRLIYFSYDVKMKEKGDIPEGYSVSREKKERFSLILESASTNQTSMYLCASSWADRMLYEQYFGPGTRLTVT.